The 5 T cell receptor beta chains listed next were all sequenced from one sample in a study of shared clonotypes between healthy human individuals. Sequenced by immunoSEQ multiplex PCR; TCRdb stores in-frame clones only, minus some. The table lists 2 million or so clones, approximately 95% of them singletons. Sequencing used naive CD4+ T cells sorted from blood. Indicated subset: CD45RA+ positively selected. These receptors were obtained from a man younger than 30 in good health.

V and J are TRBV2 and TRBJ2-1, with a tentative D call TRBD1 (5 bases). The CDR3 length is 15 residues. The germline V and J ends were trimmed by 1 base and 0 bases, with 7 bases remaining between them. The germline V gene has CDR1 SNHLY and CDR2 FYNNEI. CDR3 bases: TGTGCCAGCAGTGAAGAAGGGGCCTCCTACAATGAGCAGTTCTTC. Translated: CASSEEGASYNEQFF.

This chain joins TRBV19 and TRBJ1-6; 8 bases align to TRBD1. Germline lookup yields CDR1 LNHDA and CDR2 SQIVND (reference sequence). This CDR3 spans 13 amino acids. V dropped 5 bases and J dropped 11; count of bases not matched to a gene: 5. The CDR3 DNA sequence: TGTGCCAGTAGTGAAGACAGGGGAACACCCCTCCACTTT. Protein: CASSEDRGTPLHF.

This chain links TRBV28 with TRBJ1-2; D is unresolved. The V end was cut by 5 bases, the J end by 4 bases, with 11 bases between. The CDR3 is made up of 13 amino acids. Germline CDR1 and CDR2: MDHEN and SYDVKM. Here the CDR3 reads CASSLDLTYGYTF. CDR3 nucleotides: TGTGCCAGCAGTCTCGATCTGACCTATGGCTACACCTTC.

V gene TRBV18 combines with J gene TRBJ2-7, with 8 bases matching TRBD2. Trimming at V came to 2 bases and at J to 1 base, leaving 7 bases not matched to a gene. The CDR3 sequence is 16 residues long. The germline V gene has CDR1 KGHSH and CDR2 LQKENI. The CDR3 sequence is CASSPNSGSGSYEQYF. In DNA, the CDR3 is TGTGCCAGCTCACCAAACAGCGGGAGCGGGTCCTACGAGCAGTACTTC.

V is TRBV5-5 and J is TRBJ2-5; D unclear. Germline CDR1 and CDR2: SGHKS and YYEKEE (reference sequence). The CDR3 is made up of 15 amino acids. The V gene lost 6 bases and the J gene lost 2 bases, with 17 bases spanning the gap. CDR3 nucleotides: TGTGCCAGCAACCGGCGGCCTTCCTCTCAAGAGACCCAGTACTTC. Translating gives CASNRRPSSQETQYF.